These 9 T cell receptor beta chains were all obtained from the same sample, sequenced in a study of blood T cell repertoires in COVID-19. Method: immunoSEQ multiplex PCR; TCRdb's copy keeps in-frame clones and lacks some. Seen here are around 220,000 clones, approximately 82% observed once, and the top ten hold approximately 4.9%. The sequencing input was peripheral blood. These receptors originate from a woman older than 75 with active or convalescent COVID-19.

The rearrangement joins TRBV9 to TRBJ1-6; 9 bases agree with TRBD1. Germline CDR1 is SGDLS and CDR2 is YYNGEE. This CDR3 has 15 residues. J gave up 6 bases and V 3 bases, and 4 bases lay outside the gene matches. The CDR3 DNA reads as TGTGCCAGCAGCGCATGGACAGGGGCTAATTCACCCCTCCACTTT. Translated: CASSAWTGANSPLHF.

The gene calls are TRBV15 and TRBJ1-5; maybe TRBD1 (6 bases). The V end lost 2 bases, the J end lost 3 bases, and 11 bases lay between the germline ends. Germline values: CDR1 LNHNV, CDR2 YYDKDF (reference sequence). There are 15 residues in the CDR3. CDR3 region: CATSRQGSTNQPQHF. For the CDR3, the DNA is TGTGCCACCAGCAGACAGGGGTCCACCAATCAGCCCCAGCATTTT.

J is TRBJ1-2 and V is TRBV28, with D maybe TRBD1 (5 bases). The germline V and J ends were trimmed by 5 bases and 3 bases, with 10 bases remaining between them. Germline-derived CDR1 and CDR2 are MDHEN and SYDVKM. CDR3 length: 13 amino acids. Here the CDR3 DNA reads TGTGCCAGCAGTCAGGGTTTTCACTATGGCTACACCTTC. Translating gives CASSQGFHYGYTF.

The genes are TRBV29-1 and TRBJ1-1, with D unclear. The germline CDR1 and CDR2 sequences are SQVTM and ANQGSEA. CDR3 length: 15 residues. Trimming pared 6 bases from V and 1 base from J, leaving 18 bases between. The CDR3 is CSVAQGSSGNTEAFF. For the CDR3, the DNA is TGCAGCGTGGCCCAAGGGAGCTCCGGGAACACTGAAGCTTTCTTT. The full variable domain, completed using reference TRBV29-1 and TRBJ1-1, is SAVISQKPSRDICQRGTSLTIQCQVDSQVTMMFWYRQQPGQSLTLIATANQGSEATYESGFVIDKFPISRPNLTFSTLTVSNMSPEDSSIYLCSVAQGSSGNTEAFFGQGTRLTVV.

The rearrangement uses TRBV24-1 and TRBJ2-2; 10 bases match TRBD1. The CDR3 is made up of 16 amino acids. Trimming cost V 4 bases and J 4 bases; bases outside gene matches: 5. The V gene's germline CDR1 is KGHDR and CDR2 SFDVKD. The CDR3 loop is CATSDSGQGSTGELFF. The CDR3 DNA is TGTGCCACCAGTGACTCGGGACAGGGGAGCACCGGGGAGCTGTTTTTT.

The V gene is TRBV7-2, the J gene TRBJ1-6; TRBD1 might be the D (5 bases). V was trimmed by 2 bases and J by 7 bases, leaving 12 bases between them. CDR1 is SGHTA, CDR2 FQGNSA, per germline. This CDR3 has 15 residues. The DNA for the CDR3 is TGTGCCAGCAGCTTACTCCGGCAGGGAAATTCACCCCTCCACTTT. Translated: CASSLLRQGNSPLHF.

This chain links TRBV28 with TRBJ2-1; 7 bases line up with TRBD2. The V and J ends lost 4 bases and 8 bases, in that order; junction bases with no gene match: 8. The CDR3 is 14 residues long. Germline lookup yields CDR1 MDHEN and CDR2 SYDVKM. The CDR3 DNA is TGTGCCAGCAGTTGGGGCGGGAGTAAGGATGAGCAGTTCTTC. It translates to CASSWGGSKDEQFF. The full variable domain, with the rest looked up from reference TRBV28 and TRBJ2-1, is DVKVTQSSRYLVKRTGEKVFLECVQDMDHENMFWYRQDPGLGLRLIYFSYDVKMKEKGDIPEGYSVSREKKERFSLILESASTNQTSMYLCASSWGGSKDEQFFGPGTRLTVL.

This chain joins TRBV6-5 and TRBJ1-1, with TRBD1 identical over 7 bases. The CDR3 spans 13 residues. The germline V gene encodes CDR1 MNHEY and CDR2 SVGAGI. V shed 6 bases and J 7 bases; nucleotides not matched to a gene: 8. The CDR3 DNA is TGTGCCAGCAGGGCGATTTACAGGGGTGAAGCTTTCTTT. It translates to CASRAIYRGEAFF.

The chain links TRBV28 to TRBJ1-2, with 7 bases lining up with TRBD1. The CDR3 spans 14 residues. The J segment lost 3 bases and the V segment lost 4 bases, leaving 5 bases of the junction unmatched. Per the germline V gene, CDR1 is MDHEN and CDR2 is SYDVKM. In DNA, the CDR3 is TGTGCCAGCAGTTCACACAGGGGATACTATGGCTACACCTTC. It codes for CASSSHRGYYGYTF.